Following are 11 T cell receptor beta chains from one sample sequenced in a study of blood T cell repertoires in COVID-19. Profiling relied on immunoSEQ multiplex PCR, and the TCRdb table lists in-frame clones only, not all of them. Of over 250,000 clones detected, around 90% appear once; the ten largest clones hold about 8.9%. The source material was PBMCs or T cells enriched from blood (not recorded which). The receptors derive from a woman under 30 who had recovered from COVID-19.

The rearrangement links TRBV18 to TRBJ2-7, with D perhaps matching TRBD1 (6 bases). CDR1 and CDR2 from the germline V gene are KGHSH and LQKENI. This CDR3 has 15 residues. V lost 3 bases and J 2 bases, leaving 14 bases between the germline ends. CDR3 loop: CASSPQTGPTYEQYF. DNA of the CDR3: TGTGCCAGCTCACCCCAGACAGGCCCGACCTACGAGCAGTACTTC.

This clone occurred once. The chain has TRBV5-1 and TRBJ2-1; 7 bases align to TRBD1. The CDR3 is made up of 16 amino acids. In germline, CDR1 is SGHRS, CDR2 YFSETQ. J lost 5 bases, V lost 0 bases, and 8 bases had no gene match. CDR3 region: CASSLEAGTENNEQFF. For the CDR3, the DNA is TGCGCCAGCAGCTTGGAAGCCGGGACAGAGAACAATGAGCAGTTCTTC.

This clone was seen only once. The chain recombines TRBV5-1 with TRBJ2-3, with 10 bases identical to TRBD2. The germline V gene has CDR1 SGHRS and CDR2 YFSETQ. Trimming removed 0 bases from V and 4 bases from J; junction bases left unmatched: 5. The CDR3 totals 16 residues. The CDR3 region is CASSLEPSGSADTQYF. The CDR3, as DNA: TGCGCCAGCAGCTTGGAGCCTAGCGGGAGTGCAGATACGCAGTATTTT.

The genes are TRBV6-1 and TRBJ1-5, with no clear D. V was cut by 1 base and J by 6 bases, with 10 bases left in between. Germline V gene sequence: CDR1 MNHNS, CDR2 SASEGT. The CDR3 loop spans 14 amino acids. The CDR3 spells CASSEDGNGQPQHF. DNA for the CDR3: TGTGCCAGCAGTGAAGATGGTAACGGTCAGCCCCAGCATTTT.

The chain links TRBV4-2 to TRBJ1-6; tentative D call: TRBD1 (6 bases). The germline V gene encodes CDR1 LGHNA and CDR2 YNFKEQ. This CDR3 spans 16 amino acids. Trimming took 0 bases from V and 7 from J, leaving 13 bases between them. The CDR3 here is CASSQEGGAANSPLHF. The CDR3 bases are TGTGCCAGCAGCCAAGAGGGGGGGGCAGCAAATTCACCCCTCCACTTT.

A few counts support this clone. The chain uses TRBV30 and TRBJ1-5; D ambiguous. The CDR3 is 12 amino acids. The V gene's germline CDR1 is GTSNPN and CDR2 SVGIG (reference sequence). Trimming shortened V by 0 bases and J by 6 bases, and 6 bases separated the two germline ends. CDR3 in DNA: TGTGCCTGGAGTGTTTACTCTCAGCCCCAGCATTTT. Protein: CAWSVYSQPQHF.

This chain uses TRBV27 with TRBJ1-1; tentatively, D is TRBD1 (5 bases). CDR3 length: 14 residues. V dropped 4 bases and J dropped 1 base, with 10 bases sitting between them. Germline CDR1 reads MNHEY; CDR2 reads SMNVEV (reference sequence). The CDR3 sequence: CASSSSDKNTEAFF. DNA of the CDR3: TGTGCCAGCAGTTCCTCGGACAAGAACACTGAAGCTTTCTTT.

The chain joins TRBV28 to TRBJ1-6; D perhaps matches TRBD1 (6 bases). V was trimmed by 8 bases and J by 2 bases, leaving 13 bases between them. The CDR3 is 15 amino acids. Per the germline V gene, CDR1 is MDHEN and CDR2 is SYDVKM. The DNA for the CDR3 is TGTGCCAGCCGAAAAGGACAGACCTATAATTCACCCCTCCACTTT. Its translation: CASRKGQTYNSPLHF.

The chain combines TRBV7-2 with TRBJ1-1, with D uncertain. The CDR3 covers 14 residues. Germline CDR1 is SGHTA and CDR2 is FQGNSA. The V and J ends lost 3 bases and 1 base respectively, with 9 bases between them. The CDR3 protein is CASSLRRGNTEAFF. Written as DNA, the CDR3 is TGTGCCAGCAGCTTGCGTCGTGGGAACACTGAAGCTTTCTTT. The variable domain in full, with the rest retrieved from reference TRBV7-2 and TRBJ1-1, is GAGVSQSPSNKVTEKGKDVELRCDPISGHTALYWYRQSLGQGLEFLIYFQGNSAPDKSGLPSDRFSAERTGGSVSTLTIQRTQQEDSAVYLCASSLRRGNTEAFFGQGTRLTVV.

The gene calls are TRBV9 and TRBJ1-6, with 8 positions matching TRBD1. With V trimmed by 5 bases and J by 8 bases, 6 bases remained unmatched. The CDR3 runs 14 residues. CDR1 SGDLS and CDR2 YYNGEE come from the germline V gene. The CDR3 here is CASSPGQADSPLHF. DNA for the CDR3: TGTGCCAGCAGTCCGGGACAGGCGGATTCACCCCTCCACTTT.

V and J are TRBV28 and TRBJ1-2, with 7 bases lining up with TRBD1. CDR1 MDHEN and CDR2 SYDVKM come from the germline V gene. This CDR3 spans 17 amino acids. Germline trimming cut 3 bases from V and 8 bases from J; bases unmatched to any gene: 18. CDR3 region: CASSFPGQVLIRGGYTF. DNA of the CDR3: TGTGCCAGCAGTTTCCCCGGACAGGTGTTAATCAGGGGAGGCTACACCTTC.